Listed below are T cell receptor beta chains from one sample, sequenced in a study of CD8+ T cells in alopecia areata. Only in-frame clones appear in the TCRdb table, and some are missing; sequencing was by immunoSEQ multiplex PCR. The sample has a few hundred thousand clones, roughly 60% seen once. The sequences come from CD4+ T cells sorted from blood, collected around week 54, from a patient treated with tofacitinib. These receptors were collected from a human donor with alopecia areata. CDR3s include the opening cysteine and the closing phenylalanine or tryptophan. The D gene is left open where the match is weak. Expanded clones are given a class, and other clones once, few, many or no size at all.

D gene	V gene	clone size	J gene	CDR3 DNA	CDR3 protein
TRBD2	TRBV11-2	NA	TRBJ2-7	TGTGCCAGCAGCTCGCCCAGAGCGGGAGCCTACGAGCAGTACTTC	CASSSPRAGAYEQYF
TRBD2	TRBV25-1	NA	TRBJ2-1	TGTGCCAGCAGTGAATATAGGCGGGAGGATGAGCAGTTCTTC	CASSEYRREDEQFF
TRBD2	TRBV5-4	NA	TRBJ2-3	TGTGCCAGCAGCCGTCCCAATAGCGGGGGTGATACGCAGTATTTT	CASSRPNSGGDTQYF
TRBD2	TRBV10-3	few	TRBJ2-3	TGTGCCATAGCGGGGGCCCGCACAGATACGCAGTATTTT	CAIAGARTDTQYF
TRBD1	TRBV7-2	NA	TRBJ1-2	TGTGCCAGCAGCTTACTAATACGACAGGGGAGCTACACCTTC	CASSLLIRQGSYTF
NA	TRBV18	NA	TRBJ2-1	TGTGCCAGCTCACACAGGGATCCAGGGAATGAGCAGTTCTTC	CASSHRDPGNEQFF
NA	TRBV4-3	NA	TRBJ1-1	TGCGCCAGCAGCCCATTTGGGGGACCAGGAAACACTGAAGCTTTCTTT	CASSPFGGPGNTEAFF
NA	TRBV6-5	NA	TRBJ2-3	TGTGCCAGCGGACCAATCGCGAGGACAGATACGCAGTATTTT	CASGPIARTDTQYF
NA	TRBV5-6	NA	TRBJ2-7	TGTGCCAGCAGCTTCCAGAGGGACGAGCAGTACTTC	CASSFQRDEQYF
NA	TRBV19	many	TRBJ1-5	TGTGCCAGTAGTAGTGTCGTGCGCCAGCCCCAGCATTTT	CASSSVVRQPQHF
NA	TRBV29-1	NA	TRBJ1-2	TGCAGCGTTGAACGGACTGGATGGTATGGCTACACCTTC	CSVERTGWYGYTF
TRBD1	TRBV9	NA	TRBJ1-2	TGTGCCAGCAGCGTAGTGGCAGGGGGCGGTGTGTTTCGGGACTATGGCTACACCTTC	CASSVVAGGGVFRDYGYTF
NA	TRBV30	NA	TRBJ1-2	TGTGCCTGGAGGCCGGGACTCCGGACCTATGGCTACACCTTC	CAWRPGLRTYGYTF
NA	TRBV29-1	NA	TRBJ2-7	TGCAGCGTTCGCCAGAGCTACGAGCAGTACTTC	CSVRQSYEQYF
NA	TRBV9	few	TRBJ1-4	TGTGCCAGCAGCGGATCCGCCGATGAAAAACTGTTTTTT	CASSGSADEKLFF
NA	TRBV25-1	NA	TRBJ1-2	TGTGCCAGCAGTACGGGGGATAACTATGGCTACACCTTC	CASSTGDNYGYTF
NA	TRBV4-1	NA	TRBJ2-1	TGCGCCAGCAGCCAAGATCCTAGCGAGGGCTACAATGAGCAGTTCTTC	CASSQDPSEGYNEQFF
NA	TRBV5-4	NA	TRBJ1-4	TGTGCCAGCAGCTGGGGACCTTTTGAAAAACTGTTTTTT	CASSWGPFEKLFF
NA	TRBV20-1	few	TRBJ2-7	TGCAGTGCCGACCGTCCGGGGGAGCAGTACTTC	CSADRPGEQYF
NA	TRBV29-1	NA	TRBJ2-7	TGCAGCGTTGGAAACAGCAACTACGAGCAGTACTTC	CSVGNSNYEQYF
NA	TRBV5-4	few	TRBJ2-1	TGTGCCAGCAGCTTGGGGGGGGCGAGCTCCTACAATGAGCAGTTCTTC	CASSLGGASSYNEQFF
NA	TRBV2	NA	TRBJ2-1	TGTGCCAGCAGTTATAGTGCGGAGAGCAATGAGCAGTTCTTC	CASSYSAESNEQFF
TRBD1	TRBV29-1	NA	TRBJ1-1	TGCAGCGTGACAGGGGGCCCTGAAGCTTTCTTT	CSVTGGPEAFF
NA	TRBV29-1	NA	TRBJ1-4	TGCAGCGTCAGGGTTCCGGCTAATGAAAAACTGTTTTTT	CSVRVPANEKLFF
NA	TRBV29-1	NA	TRBJ2-3	TGCAGCGTTGAGGGGGGGCGAGGGGCAGATACGCAGTATTTT	CSVEGGRGADTQYF
NA	TRBV29-1	once	TRBJ1-1	TGCAGCGCCCTGCCGAATAACATGAACACTGAAGCTTTCTTT	CSALPNNMNTEAFF
NA	TRBV30	NA	TRBJ2-5	TGTGCCTGGAGTAAGGGGCGCCAAGAGACCCAGTACTTC	CAWSKGRQETQYF
TRBD2	TRBV5-4	once	TRBJ2-5	TGTGCCAGCAGCCGATCCGGACTAGATGAGACCCAGTACTTC	CASSRSGLDETQYF
TRBD1	TRBV30	NA	TRBJ1-4	TGTGCCTGGAGGACAGGGGGGTATGAAAAACTGTTTTTT	CAWRTGGYEKLFF
TRBD1	TRBV27	NA	TRBJ2-7	TGTGCCAGCAGTTTGATTGGGACAGGGAGCTACGAGCAGTACTTC	CASSLIGTGSYEQYF
NA	TRBV4-3	NA	TRBJ2-1	TGCGCCAGCAGCCAAGATTTTAACTCCTACAATGAGCAGTTCTTC	CASSQDFNSYNEQFF
NA	TRBV7-2	many	TRBJ1-6	TGTGCCAGCAGCCTCGACAGGTCCACCCTCCACTTT	CASSLDRSTLHF
NA	TRBV30	NA	TRBJ2-1	TGTGCCTGGAGTGGGACGGACAGCTCCTACAATGAGCAGTTCTTC	CAWSGTDSSYNEQFF
NA	TRBV2	NA	TRBJ2-5	TGTGCCAGCCATGGACTGACCCAAGAGACCCAGTACTTC	CASHGLTQETQYF
TRBD1	TRBV5-1	few	TRBJ1-1	TGCGCCAGCAGCTTACAGGGGGTGGGCACTGAAGCTTTCTTT	CASSLQGVGTEAFF
NA	TRBV2	few	TRBJ2-7	TGTGCCAGCAGTGAAGCGCTAGCAGGGGCCTACGAGCAGTACTTC	CASSEALAGAYEQYF
NA	TRBV5-5	few	TRBJ1-2	TGTGCCAGCAGCTTTGGACAGCTAACTAACTATGGCTACACCTTC	CASSFGQLTNYGYTF
NA	TRBV5-1	NA	TRBJ2-7	TGCGCCAGCAGCTTGACAGTCCCGTCCTACGAGCAGTACTTC	CASSLTVPSYEQYF
NA	TRBV6-6	NA	TRBJ1-2	TGTGCCAGCATGGCCAGGGCGTCTAGTTATGGCTACACCTTC	CASMARASSYGYTF
TRBD2	TRBV25-1	NA	TRBJ2-1	TGTGCCAGCAGTACCCAGGCGGGGGTCTCCTACAATGAGCAGTTCTTC	CASSTQAGVSYNEQFF
TRBD1	TRBV15	NA	TRBJ2-7	TGTGCCACCAGCAGAGCCCGACAGGGCACCTACGAGCAGTACTTC	CATSRARQGTYEQYF
TRBD1	TRBV6-5	NA	TRBJ1-2	TGTGCCAGCAGTTACCAGAGGACAGGAGGGACCTATGGCTACACCTTC	CASSYQRTGGTYGYTF
NA	TRBV6-5	few	TRBJ2-4	TGTGCCAGCAGTTACGGGGGGGCGGCCAAAAACATTCAGTACTTC	CASSYGGAAKNIQYF
NA	TRBV5-1	NA	TRBJ2-5	TGCGCCAGCAGCTTGGCGGGGGCCTTGCAAGAGACCCAGTACTTC	CASSLAGALQETQYF
NA	TRBV25-1	NA	TRBJ2-4	TGTGCCAGCAGCCCCCGCGGAGCTAACGGGGTGAACATTCAGTACTTC	CASSPRGANGVNIQYF
NA	TRBV13	NA	TRBJ1-2	TGTGCCAGCAGATTTGCCGGGACCCTCGTCTTCACCTTC	CASRFAGTLVFTF
TRBD1	TRBV15	NA	TRBJ1-6	TGTGCCACCAGCAGAGCACCAGTGGACAGGGCGGGAGATTCACCCCTCCACTTT	CATSRAPVDRAGDSPLHF
TRBD2	TRBV30	NA	TRBJ2-3	TGTGCCTGGCGTACGCGGGGGACTAGCACAGATACGCAGTATTTT	CAWRTRGTSTDTQYF